Sequencing of this T cell receptor beta chain was carried out in a study of vaccination and CD4 T cells after COVID-19. Across the study: As control conditions, cultures were given either a CEFX pool serving as positive control, an HIV-1 Nef pool, or no peptide at all.

The treatment was: approximately nine-day PBMC culture with coronavirus spike peptide pools or control peptides (ViraFEST assay). The Oncomine TCR Beta short-read assay generated sequence data from the DNA of cultured CD4+ T cells. Researchers extracted genomic DNA from CD4+ T cells that had been cultured. TCRdb processed the PCR reads anew with MiXCR; each CDR3 protein has one entry. Among 15,000 to 20,000 distinct CDR3 sequences listed, around 58% were seen once. Comment on this clonotype: Its antigen remains unknown.

Sequenced sample: CD4+ T cells from blood, cultured in vitro. The origin of this receptor is a human donor who had recovered from COVID-19.

The chain's CDR3 is CASIDRVLTEAFF. The CDR3 DNA reads TGTGCCAGCATCGACAGGGTTCTCACTGAAGCTTTCTTT. J is TRBJ1-1 and V is TRBV6-2 or TRBV6-3; 7 bases line up with TRBD1. Germline V gene data show CDR1 as MNHEY and CDR2 as SVGEGT. The CDR3 covers 13 residues. Unmatched junction bases numbered 6, after V lost 7 bases and J lost 4 bases.